A selection of T cell receptor beta chains follows, all from one sample in a study of brain T cells in children with intractable seizures. The method was immunoSEQ multiplex PCR; TCRdb's version includes in-frame clones alone and lacks a portion of them. The data show about 80,000 clones, around nine tenths seen once. This sample comprised peripheral blood, obtained at surgery. The source is a girl aged 2-15 years with Rasmussen encephalitis and intractable seizures. CDR3s include the opening cysteine and the closing phenylalanine or tryptophan. A D gene is named only where the DNA matches it firmly. The size field is filled for only some rows; it gives once, few, many or a size class.

TRBJ2-7 NA TRBV2 NA CASIIEGSEQYF TGTGCCAGCATTATAGAGGGAAGTGAGCAGTACTTC
TRBJ2-5 TRBD1 TRBV11-3 NA CASSSPWTGSETQYF TGTGCCAGCAGCTCTCCCTGGACAGGGTCAGAGACCCAGTACTTC
TRBJ2-2 NA TRBV18 NA CASSPGAHTGELFF TGTGCCAGCTCACCGGGGGCCCACACCGGGGAGCTGTTTTTT
TRBJ1-2 NA TRBV4-1 few CASSQGEGGYGYTF TGCGCCAGCAGCCAAGGAGAGGGTGGCTATGGCTACACCTTC
TRBJ2-1 TRBD2 TRBV28 NA CASSGTSGGAEQFF TGTGCCAGCAGCGGGACTAGCGGGGGGGCCGAGCAGTTCTTC
TRBJ2-5 NA TRBV3-1/TRBV3-2 NA CAIKSGLVIETQYF TGTGCCATTAAGAGCGGGTTGGTCATAGAGACCCAGTACTTC
TRBJ2-7 NA TRBV24-1 NA CATSNRVGEQYF TGTGCCACCAGCAACCGGGTAGGCGAGCAGTACTTC
TRBJ2-5 NA TRBV3-1/TRBV3-2 NA CASSREGGKTQYF TGTGCCAGCAGCCGCGAGGGGGGAAAGACCCAGTACTTC
TRBJ1-2 NA TRBV27 NA CASSRGTDPYGYTF TGTGCCAGCAGTCGAGGGACGGACCCCTATGGCTACACCTTC
TRBJ2-1 NA TRBV5-1 NA CASSFGGTLGEQFF TGCGCCAGCAGCTTCGGCGGAACCCTCGGTGAGCAGTTCTTC
TRBJ1-2 NA TRBV19 NA CASSTPLLGGGYTF TGTGCCAGTAGTACCCCCCTTCTCGGAGGCGGCTACACCTTC
TRBJ1-1 TRBD1 TRBV20-1 NA CSAKNRGMTFF TGCAGTGCTAAAAACAGGGGGATGACTTTCTTT
TRBJ1-1 NA TRBV28 NA CASSPSSRKAFF TGTGCCAGCAGCCCTTCATCCCGCAAAGCTTTCTTT
TRBJ2-6 NA TRBV12-5 NA CASGLTTGSSGANVLTF TGTGCTAGTGGTTTGACAACGGGATCTTCTGGGGCCAACGTCCTGACTTTC
TRBJ1-2 NA TRBV19 NA CASSVTSIRRGYTF TGTGCCAGTAGTGTCACCTCGATTCGCCGTGGCTACACCTTC
TRBJ2-4 TRBD1 TRBV7-6 NA CASSLADRANIQYF TGTGCCAGCAGCTTAGCGGACAGGGCCAACATTCAGTACTTC
TRBJ2-3 TRBD1 TRBV6-1 NA CASSQAGTGSSDTQYF TGTGCCAGCAGTCAAGCCGGGACAGGGAGTTCAGATACGCAGTATTTT
TRBJ1-2 TRBD1 TRBV6-5 NA CASSSQGLTAGYTF TGTGCCAGCAGTTCACAGGGGTTAACGGCTGGCTACACCTTC
TRBJ1-4 NA TRBV28 NA CASLNARLFNEKLFF TGTGCCAGCCTTAATGCCCGCCTCTTTAATGAAAAACTGTTTTTT
TRBJ1-2 NA TRBV5-4 NA CASSEDTGRMVGYTF TGTGCCAGCAGCGAAGACACGGGGCGCATGGTGGGCTACACCTTC
TRBJ2-1 NA TRBV3-1/TRBV3-2 NA CASSPWPREVNEQFF TGTGCCAGCAGCCCGTGGCCCAGGGAGGTCAATGAGCAGTTCTTC
TRBJ1-4 NA TRBV14 many CASSQVTGAKLFF TGTGCCAGCAGCCAAGTAACCGGGGCGAAACTGTTTTTT
TRBJ1-1 NA TRBV5-6 NA CANSLWLELNTEAFF TGTGCCAACAGCCTGTGGCTTGAGTTGAACACTGAAGCTTTCTTT
TRBJ1-2 NA TRBV21-1 few CASSPPGEGYTF TGTGCCAGCAGCCCCCCCGGGGAAGGCTACACCTTC
TRBJ2-3 NA TRBV5-1 NA CASNFQGTDTQYF TGCGCCAGCAACTTCCAGGGCACAGATACGCAGTATTTT
TRBJ1-5 NA TRBV12-3/TRBV12-4 once CASSSGANQPQHF TGTGCCAGCAGTTCAGGGGCCAATCAGCCCCAGCATTTT
TRBJ2-2 TRBD1 TRBV18 NA CASSLRQGDAGELFF TGTGCCAGCTCACTGCGACAGGGGGATGCCGGGGAGCTGTTTTTT
TRBJ2-7 TRBD2 TRBV6-1 few CASSERGLAGLIYEQYF TGTGCCAGCAGTGAAAGGGGACTAGCGGGGTTAATCTACGAGCAGTACTTC
TRBJ1-5 NA TRBV23-1 once CVTYGGNQPQHF TGCGTCACATACGGGGGCAATCAGCCCCAGCATTTT
TRBJ2-7 TRBD1 TRBV19 NA CASSSGTGGSYEQYF TGTGCCAGTAGTAGCGGGACAGGGGGCAGCTACGAGCAGTACTTC
TRBJ2-3 TRBD2 TRBV7-9 NA CASSLPAGGGTDTQYF TGTGCCAGCAGCTTACCAGCGGGGGGGGGCACAGATACGCAGTATTTT
TRBJ1-4 TRBD1 TRBV5-4 NA CASSTGQGITNEKLFF TGTGCCAGCAGCACCGGACAGGGGATAACTAATGAAAAACTGTTTTTT
TRBJ2-3 TRBD2 TRBV6-6 NA CASSYGLAGPDTQYF TGTGCCAGCAGTTACGGGCTAGCGGGACCAGATACGCAGTATTTT
TRBJ2-1 TRBD2 TRBV7-9 NA CASSGLAGAYNEQFF TGTGCCAGCAGCGGACTAGCGGGGGCCTACAATGAGCAGTTCTTC
TRBJ1-2 TRBD1 TRBV7-6 NA CASSPQTGALGGYTF TGTGCCAGCAGCCCTCAAACAGGGGCTTTGGGTGGCTACACCTTC
TRBJ2-6 NA TRBV11-3 NA CASRRFGSGANVLTF TGTGCCAGTCGTCGGTTCGGCTCTGGGGCCAACGTCCTGACTTTC
TRBJ2-2 NA TRBV15 NA CATSFSPFLNTGELFF TGTGCCACCAGCTTTTCCCCTTTCTTGAACACCGGGGAGCTGTTTTTT
TRBJ2-3 NA TRBV2 NA CATAGHMLYF TGTGCCACAGCCGGGCATATGCTGTATTTT
TRBJ1-2 NA TRBV19 NA CASSPDRSRANYGYTF TGTGCCAGTAGTCCCGACAGGTCTCGCGCTAACTATGGCTACACCTTC
TRBJ1-5 NA TRBV6-5 once CASRGDVIGNQPQHF TGTGCCAGCAGGGGGGACGTTATTGGCAATCAGCCCCAGCATTTT
TRBJ1-2 NA TRBV11-2 NA CASSAGVWGSGYTF TGTGCCAGCAGCGCGGGGGTATGGGGCTCTGGCTACACCTTC
TRBJ1-2 TRBD1 TRBV5-1 NA CASSVTGGDYGYTF TGCGCCAGCAGCGTGACAGGGGGGGACTATGGCTACACCTTC
TRBJ2-2 NA TRBV6-4 NA CASRLSGTGELFF TGTGCCAGCAGACTCAGTGGCACCGGGGAGCTGTTTTTT
TRBJ2-2 NA TRBV7-2 NA CASSPRARPAGELFF TGTGCCAGCAGCCCCAGGGCGAGGCCGGCCGGGGAGCTGTTTTTT
TRBJ1-6 NA TRBV6-5 NA CASSRQVPNSPLHF TGTGCCAGCAGCCGACAGGTTCCCAATTCACCCCTCCACTTT
TRBJ2-4 NA TRBV27 NA CASSLQGTNIQYF TGTGCCAGCAGTTTACAGGGAACAAACATTCAGTACTTC
TRBJ1-1 NA TRBV19 NA CASNPARAGWNTEAFF TGTGCCAGTAATCCGGCGAGGGCGGGATGGAACACTGAAGCTTTCTTT
TRBJ1-6 NA TRBV3-1/TRBV3-2 few CASSQGRVHSPLHF TGTGCCAGCAGCCAAGGGCGGGTACACTCACCCCTCCACTTT
TRBJ2-2 TRBD2 TRBV3-1/TRBV3-2 NA CASSQEQREGTGELFF TGTGCCAGCAGCCAGGAGCAGAGGGAGGGCACCGGGGAGCTGTTTTTT
TRBJ2-7 NA TRBV5-4 NA CASSEGVTYEQYF TGTGCCAGCAGCGAGGGGGTTACCTACGAGCAGTACTTC
TRBJ1-1 NA TRBV7-8 once CASSLNNDEAFF TGTGCCAGCAGCCTCAACAATGATGAAGCTTTCTTT
TRBJ2-5 NA TRBV20-1 NA CSARTQETQYF TGCAGTGCTAGGACCCAAGAGACCCAGTACTTC